This TCR beta chain was obtained from a study of T cell responses to AZD1222 COVID-19 vaccine. This CDR3 spans 13 amino acids. Germline loops: CDR1 LGHNT, CDR2 FRNRAP. Trimming took off 1 base at V and 6 bases at J, with 9 bases between the two ends. The assay was immunoSEQ multiplex PCR, and TCRdb's table has in-frame clones only and misses some. The sample consists of about 130,000 clones, roughly 92% of them appearing once. This clone was picked up a small number of times. The chain employs TRBV12-5 and TRBJ1-1; D gene unclear. This receptor was identified in an adult who received the AZD1222 COVID-19 vaccine. Sequenced material: peripheral blood, taken 28 days after the second AZD1222 dose. The CDR3 sequence is CASGLEVTAEAFF. The CDR3 DNA is TGTGCTAGTGGTTTGGAAGTTACGGCTGAAGCTTTCTTT.